This is a list of T cell receptor beta chains from one sample in a study of shared T cell receptors in the human thymus. TCRdb's copy holds only in-frame clones and misses some; the assay was immunoSEQ multiplex PCR. The data show fewer than 700,000 clones, roughly 90% seen once. The data also belong to a second study, concerning human thymus T cells.

Material: thymocytes. These receptors were collected from a boy younger than two with a congenital heart defect. The CDR3 runs from the conserved cysteine through the conserved F or W. Each record gives: CDR3 length, clone size, V gene, J gene, D gene, CDR3 protein, CDR3 DNA. The D gene is left open where the match is weak. Not all rows give a size; the values are once, few, many and, for expanded clones, a class.

>13|.|TRBV30|TRBJ2-1|.
CAWRIEVSNEQFF
TGTGCCTGGAGGATCGAGGTCAGTAATGAGCAGTTCTTC
>15|.|TRBV29-1|TRBJ2-1|TRBD2
CSVRTSGSPHNEQFF
TGCAGCGTCCGGACTAGCGGGAGTCCCCACAATGAGCAGTTCTTC
>19|.|TRBV19|TRBJ2-3|TRBD2
CASSPGGGRIAALVDTQYF
TGTGCCAGTAGTCCCGGCGGGGGGCGAATCGCGGCGTTAGTGGATACGCAGTATTTT
>17|.|TRBV2|TRBJ1-4|.
CASRGAGYKATNEKLFF
TGTGCCAGCAGGGGGGCAGGGTATAAGGCAACTAATGAAAAACTGTTTTTT
>18|.|TRBV9|TRBJ2-1|.
CASSVGERAGRSYNEQFF
TGTGCCAGCAGCGTAGGGGAGAGGGCGGGAAGGTCCTACAATGAGCAGTTCTTC
>16|.|TRBV19|TRBJ2-7|TRBD1
CASSPPQGVQTYEQYF
TGTGCCAGTAGTCCTCCTCAGGGGGTTCAGACCTACGAGCAGTACTTC
>18|.|TRBV4-3|TRBJ2-5|TRBD2
CASSQDYPASGRGETQYF
TGCGCCAGCAGCCAAGATTATCCGGCTAGCGGGAGGGGAGAGACCCAGTACTTC
>14|.|TRBV4-3|TRBJ1-2|.
CASSPERAAWGYTF
TGCGCCAGCAGCCCAGAGAGGGCCGCTTGGGGCTACACCTTC
>12|.|TRBV25-1|TRBJ2-7|.
CASSGRSSEQYF
TGTGCCAGCAGTGGGAGATCGTCCGAGCAGTACTTC
>14|.|TRBV13|TRBJ2-4|.
CASSLDRAKNIQYF
TGTGCCAGCAGCCTCGACAGGGCCAAAAACATTCAGTACTTC
>13|.|TRBV5-5|TRBJ1-2|.
CASSLDRDYGYTF
TGTGCCAGCAGCTTGGACAGGGACTATGGCTACACCTTC
>15|.|TRBV7-9|TRBJ2-7|TRBD1
CASSATGTASAEQYF
TGTGCCAGCAGCGCTACCGGGACAGCCTCGGCCGAGCAGTACTTC
>17|.|TRBV19|TRBJ1-5|.
CASSIVSGQGWSQPQHF
TGTGCCAGTAGTATAGTATCCGGGCAGGGCTGGAGTCAGCCCCAGCATTTT
>13|.|TRBV6-5|TRBJ2-7|.
CASSCRRAYEQYF
TGTGCCAGCTCCTGCCGCCGGGCCTACGAGCAGTACTTC
>13|once|TRBV15|TRBJ2-1|.
CATSIGGAHEQFF
TGTGCCACCAGCATTGGGGGCGCCCATGAGCAGTTCTTC
>15|.|TRBV5-1|TRBJ2-1|TRBD1
CASSWDSHSYNEQFF
TGCGCCAGCAGTTGGGACAGCCACTCCTACAATGAGCAGTTCTTC
>18|.|TRBV10-3|TRBJ2-7|TRBD2
CATPPASGREGVPYEQYF
TGTGCCACCCCCCCGGCTAGCGGGAGGGAAGGGGTCCCCTACGAGCAGTACTTC
>16|.|TRBV7-6|TRBJ2-3|TRBD2
CASSLEASGSEDTQYF
TGTGCCAGCAGCTTAGAAGCTAGCGGGAGCGAAGATACGCAGTATTTT
>15|.|TRBV19|TRBJ1-5|TRBD1
CASSKHGQGGQPQHF
TGTGCCAGTAGTAAACACGGACAGGGAGGTCAGCCCCAGCATTTT
>13|.|TRBV10-3|TRBJ2-7|.
CAISEPEYREQYF
TGTGCCATCAGTGAGCCCGAGTACCGCGAGCAGTACTTC